The present TCR beta chain was sequenced within a study of identical twins. Study results and caveats: For out-of-frame beta sequences, excess twin sharing was weaker.

A universal primer site was added by template switching, and unique molecular identifiers were carried by the cDNA. TCRdb used MiXCR to reprocess the 5' RACE reads, holding one entry per CDR3 protein. The sample contains 350,000 to 600,000 distinct CDR3 sequences, around 14% of which appear only once. In its sample, this clonotype was seen many times. Its antigen remains unknown. The CDR3 extends over 12 amino acids. The ends were cut back, 4 bases at V and 4 bases at J, with 8 bases in the middle. The V gene's germline CDR1 is SQVTM and CDR2 ANQGSEA. No donor was unhealthy or non-Caucasian. This sample also appeared in a second study, on yellow fever vaccine responses in identical twins.

The chain recombines TRBV29-1 with TRBJ1-3, with unresolved D. The sample comprised CD4+ T cells sorted from blood. The TCR was taken from a woman in her late teens or twenties in good health. The CDR3 sequence: CSVVFSGNTIYF. CDR3 bases: TGCAGCGTTGTGTTTTCAGGAAACACCATATATTTT.